This TCR beta chain was sequenced in a study of blood T cell repertoires in COVID-19 (dated by TCRdb to the early 2020s). About the study as a whole: Samples covering the acute and convalescent phases of COVID-19 were provided by collaborators in the United States, Italy and Spain. The prospective study material was composed of cDNA or gDNA derived from T cells, B-cell-depleted T cells, or PBMCs. The dataset comprised deeply sampled blood TCRbeta repertoires from subjects exposed to, actively infected with, or recovered from COVID-19. The repertoires were released in a freely available public database intended as a resource for research on the immune response to SARS-CoV-2. Samples came from the ongoing ImmuneRACE study (first 160 participants) plus 1,254 subjects from 6 global collaborators. Nearly every sample came with metadata listing a de-identified subject ID, COVID-19 status, age in years and sex. Where available, HLA class I and class II types were obtained from metadata supplied by the sample provider rather than from assay-based typing. Findings and caveats that apply to the study as a whole: The amount of clinical and demographic metadata varied by source and participant and was provided uncurated.

TCRbeta CDR3 regions were amplified from genomic DNA using the immunoSEQ Assay, a bias-controlled multiplex PCR. The published analysis was carried out like this. The number of nucleated cells in each sample was estimated by amplification of reference gene primers within the assay. To quantify the absolute abundance of each unique TCRbeta CDR3 rearrangement, sequence reads were collapsed and filtered. For each sample, productive Simpson clonality was calculated as the square root of Simpson's diversity index over productive rearrangements. The table was pulled from immuneACCESS by TCRdb, which kept in-frame rearrangements only. Such tables lose some clones; where checked, under half of the loss comes from unresolved V genes, and the rest has no known cause. That table is the source of V, J and clone size, and D and trimming were worked out from the DNA. For this sample there are 350,000 to 400,000 clones; more than 80% appear just once. The ten largest make up approximately 3% of the sample.

One collaborating source in Seattle enrolled patients while the patients were actively infected and followed the patients over time throughout the course of disease. The collaborating institutions used their own protocols to collect whole blood in K2EDTA tubes. For TCRbeta analysis, collaborators shipped samples as frozen whole blood, isolated PBMCs, or DNA extracted from either of those sample types. V was cut back by 0 bases and J by 0 bases, leaving a gap of 12 bases between them. Taken from cysteine to phenylalanine, the CDR3 has 17 residues. The kept DNA is CDR3 alone, 51 bases in frame from the first base. The germline V gene supplies CDR1 MGHRA and CDR2 YSYEKL. Of note for this clone: Its antigen specificity is not known. It has no much larger one-base neighbor in the sample; base qualities were not kept.

The chain links TRBV4-1 with TRBJ1-3; no confident D gene assignment can be made. The specimen was peripheral blood. The TCR was taken from a woman aged 25 to 45 with COVID-19, enrolled during active disease. The DNA sequence is TGCGCCAGCAGCCAAGATCATGGGCAGAACTCTGGAAACACCATATATTTT. Translation gives CASSQDHGQNSGNTIYF.